Presented here are 18 T cell receptor beta chains from one specimen sequenced in a study of human T cells and chemical hapten exposure. Time point described: pre-sensitization, week 0. Treatment meaning: therapeutic diphenylcyclopropenone sensitization with weekly scalp DPC. TCRdb passed the RACE reads through MiXCR, listing each CDR3 protein once. In the table there are about 77,000 distinct CDR3 sequences, around 15% of which are singletons. This sample comprised whole blood, obtained in connection with sensitization to the hapten diphenylcyclopropenone (DPC). Receptor source: a woman aged 45 to 65 with alopecia areata. Some clones in this sample may be carry-over from other donors' samples.

The table lists this clonotype with many counts. The V gene is TRBV6-2 or TRBV6-3, the J gene TRBJ2-7; D is possibly TRBD1 or TRBD2 (5 bases each). Germline loops: CDR1 MNHEY, CDR2 SVGEGT. This CDR3 contains 15 residues. Trimming stripped 0 bases from V and 4 bases from J, with 13 bases between. CDR3: CASSYSRDLIYEQYF. The CDR3 bases are TGTGCCAGCAGTTACTCCCGGGACCTAATTTACGAGCAGTACTTC.

The CDR3 DNA reads TGTGCCAGCTCACCACGGAGCGCCCAAGAGACCCAGTACTTC. Amino acids: CASSPRSAQETQYF. J is TRBJ2-5 and V is TRBV18; no reliable D call. Germline lookup yields CDR1 KGHSH and CDR2 LQKENI. The V end was cut by 1 base, the J end by 1 base, with 7 bases between. This CDR3 is built from 14 residues.

This clonotype was seen more than once but under ten times. The chain links TRBV6-6 to TRBJ2-7; 8 nucleotides line up with TRBD1. This CDR3 is built from 16 residues. Trimming at V came to 6 bases and at J to 5 bases, leaving 15 bases not matched to a gene. Germline V gene lookup returns CDR1 MNHNY and CDR2 SVGAGI (reference sequence). CDR3 protein: CASSSKTRTGTDEQYF. The CDR3 DNA reads TGTGCCAGCAGCAGCAAGACCCGGACAGGGACGGACGAGCAGTACTTC.

This clonotype turned up a few times. The V and J genes are TRBV3-1 and TRBJ2-1; the D gene is possibly TRBD1 (5 bases). The CDR3 extends over 14 amino acids. Trimming took off 4 bases at V and 6 bases at J, with 13 bases between the two ends. The germline CDR1 and CDR2 sequences are LGHDT and YNNKEL (reference sequence). CDR3 sequence reads: CASSPQGWGNEQFF. The CDR3 coding sequence is TGTGCCAGCAGCCCTCAGGGTTGGGGCAATGAGCAGTTCTTC.

Details on this clonotype: One junction end does not reproduce the germline sequence, and a read error may be involved. In DNA, the CDR3 is TGCGCCAGCAGCCAAGGGGACAGGGGTGGCACCGGGGGGCTGTTTTTT. It encodes CASSQGDRGGTGGLFF. The J gene is TRBJ2-2, the V gene TRBV4-1; the match to TRBD1 covers 10 bases. The CDR3 sequence is 16 residues long. Per the germline V gene, CDR1 is MGHRA and CDR2 is YSYEKL.

This chain connects TRBV18 to TRBJ2-3, with a weak D call TRBD1 (7 bases). This CDR3 is built from 17 residues. Germline V gene data show CDR1 as KGHSH and CDR2 as LQKENI. Trimming cost V 3 bases and J 2 bases, with 18 bases left between them. Here the CDR3 DNA reads TGTGCCAGCTCACCCCTGGCGGCGGGACAGTCCACAGATACGCAGTATTTT. Its translation: CASSPLAAGQSTDTQYF.

This clonotype was seen at least ten times. This chain connects TRBV28 to TRBJ2-3; possibly TRBD2 for D (5 bases). Trimming cost V 8 bases and J 0 bases, with 9 bases left between them. The CDR3 extends over 13 amino acids. CDR1 MDHEN and CDR2 SYDVKM come from the germline V gene. The CDR3 is CASRGASTDTQYF. CDR3 coding DNA: TGTGCCAGCCGGGGAGCTAGCACAGATACGCAGTATTTT.

The sample holds a few counts of this clonotype. The chain links TRBV20-1 to TRBJ2-2, with D possibly TRBD2 on 5 matching bases. V was trimmed by 7 bases and J by 2 bases, leaving 14 bases between them. This CDR3 has 14 residues. CDR1 is DFQATT and CDR2 is SNEGSKA in the germline V gene (reference sequence). For the CDR3, the DNA is TGCAGTGTTTCTCGGCGGGCCAACACCGGGGAGCTGTTTTTT. Protein product: CSVSRRANTGELFF.

This clonotype appeared many times. V gene TRBV20-1 combines with J gene TRBJ2-4; 9 nucleotides match TRBD1. CDR1 is DFQATT, CDR2 SNEGSKA, per germline (reference sequence). V was pared by 8 bases and J by 5 bases, with 7 bases of the junction left unmatched. The CDR3 is 13 amino acids. The CDR3 DNA follows: TGCAGTCAACAGGGGGCTTATGAAAACATTCAGTACTTC. It specifies CSQQGAYENIQYF.

This chain uses TRBV5-1 with TRBJ2-3; D is unresolved. Germline assignment: CDR1 SGHRS and CDR2 YFSETQ. CDR3 size: 18 residues. V was cut by 1 base and J by 0 bases, with 18 bases left in between. Here the CDR3 reads CASSLIGYRASSTDTQYF. CDR3 coding DNA: TGCGCCAGCAGCTTGATCGGTTATCGGGCCTCTAGCACAGATACGCAGTATTTT. The full variable domain, completed using reference TRBV5-1 and TRBJ2-3, is KAGVTQTPRYLIKTRGQQVTLSCSPISGHRSVSWYQQTPGQGLQFLFEYFSETQRNKGNFPGRFSGRQFSNSRSEMNVSTLELGDSALYLCASSLIGYRASSTDTQYFGPGTRLTVL.

This clonotype showed up just a few times. The rearrangement joins TRBV11-2 to TRBJ2-7; D might be TRBD1 (6 bases). Trimming pared 3 bases from V and 12 bases from J, leaving 18 bases between. The germline CDR1 and CDR2 sequences are SGHAT and FQNNGV. The CDR3 runs to 13 residues. As DNA, the CDR3 is TGTGCCAGCAGCTTTAGTGGACAGTCCTCCCCGTACTTC. As protein: CASSFSGQSSPYF.

V gene TRBV19 combines with J gene TRBJ1-1; 7 nucleotides match TRBD1. The CDR3 spans 15 residues. Losses at the gene ends were 7 bases for V and 1 base for J; bases not matched to a gene: 9. CDR1 is LNHDA, CDR2 SQIVND, per germline (reference sequence). The CDR3 loop reads CASTRRGRWNTEAFF. The CDR3 DNA sequence: TGTGCCAGTACGAGAAGGGGGCGATGGAACACTGAAGCTTTCTTT.

This clonotype was detected only a few times. The chain combines TRBV20-1 with TRBJ2-2, with 9 bases that match TRBD2. Trimming took 3 bases from V and 3 from J; bases not matched to a gene: 5. This CDR3 region has 15 residues. The germline gives CDR1 DFQATT, CDR2 SNEGSKA (reference sequence). DNA of the CDR3: TGCAGTGCTAGTCAACTAGCGGGTTACACCGGGGAGCTGTTTTTT. This encodes CSASQLAGYTGELFF.

This clonotype has only one observation. A read error is possible here, since a much larger clone lies one base away. The CDR3 sequence: CACSQGLAGSTGELFF. CDR3 in DNA: TGTGCCTGCAGCCAAGGCCTAGCGGGATCCACCGGGGAGCTGTTTTTT. The gene calls are TRBV3-1 and TRBJ2-2; 9 bases match TRBD2. Germline V gene sequence: CDR1 LGHDT, CDR2 YNNKEL (reference sequence). The CDR3 is made up of 16 amino acids.

This chain uses TRBV9 with TRBJ2-7; 11 bases fit TRBD2. In germline, CDR1 is SGDLS, CDR2 YYNGEE. V shed 0 bases and J 5 bases; nucleotides not matched to a gene: 13. The CDR3 sequence is 18 residues long. The CDR3 spells CASSVAPLRLAGNHEQYF. CDR3 nucleotide sequence: TGTGCCAGCAGCGTAGCTCCCCTTCGACTAGCGGGAAACCACGAGCAGTACTTC.

This chain uses TRBV13 with TRBJ2-7; TRBD2 agrees at 8 bases. J was trimmed by 7 bases and V by 5 bases; bases with no gene match: 13. There are 15 residues in the CDR3. Germline lookup yields CDR1 PRHDT and CDR2 FYEKMQ (reference sequence). This CDR3 reads CASSPRVAGGGEQYF. The CDR3 DNA reads TGTGCCAGCAGCCCCCGGGTGGCGGGAGGAGGAGAGCAGTACTTC.

This clonotype was seen a handful of times. V gene TRBV10-3 combines with J gene TRBJ2-5, with D possibly TRBD2 on 7 matching bases. Germline V CDR1 and CDR2: ENHRY, SYGVKD. V lost 3 bases, J lost 4 bases, and 12 bases lay in between. CDR3 size: 14 residues. The DNA of the CDR3 is TGTGCCATCAGTGATGTGGGAGGGGGAGAGACCCAGTACTTC. Translating gives CAISDVGGGETQYF.

CDR3 region: CAIGGEGAGTSHYNEQFF. CDR3 sequence (DNA): TGTGCCATTGGCGGCGAAGGGGCCGGGACTAGCCATTACAATGAGCAGTTCTTC. The chain links TRBV24-1 to TRBJ2-1; 9 bases are a match to TRBD2. Trimming at V came to 11 bases and at J to 4 bases, leaving 20 bases not matched to a gene. CDR3 length: 18 residues. Germline lookup yields CDR1 KGHDR and CDR2 SFDVKD.